Presented here are 10 T cell receptor beta chains from one specimen sequenced in a study of shared clonotypes between healthy human individuals. Produced via immunoSEQ multiplex PCR; TCRdb's table is partial and in-frame only. The table includes some 2,000,000 clones, about 95% detected once. Naive CD8 cells comprised CD45RO-negative, CCR7-positively selected cells, excluding terminally differentiated effector memory CD45RA+ cells. Sequencing input: naive CD8+ T cells sorted from blood. The source of these receptors is a man younger than 35 in good health.

The chain has TRBV5-6 and TRBJ2-1; 8 bases line up with TRBD2. Trimming took 4 bases from V and 9 from J; bases not matched to a gene: 6. CDR3 length: 13 amino acids. Per the germline V gene, CDR1 is SGHDT and CDR2 is YYEEEE. CDR3 coding DNA: TGTGCCAGCAGCCCGACTAGCGCGAGTGAGCAGTTCTTC. Its translation is CASSPTSASEQFF. The complete variable domain, with remaining parts taken from reference TRBV5-6 and TRBJ2-1, reads DAGVTQSPTHLIKTRGQQVTLRCSPKSGHDTVSWYQQALGQGPQFIFQYYEEEERQRGNFPDRFSGHQFPNYSSELNVNALLLGDSALYLCASSPTSASEQFFGPGTRLTVL.

The rearrangement links TRBV5-4 to TRBJ1-2; the match to TRBD1 covers 8 bases. Germline assignment: CDR1 SGHNT and CDR2 YYREEE (reference sequence). The trim removed 0 bases at V and 3 bases at J, leaving 7 bases unmatched. This CDR3 has 16 residues. CDR3 nucleotides: TGTGCCAGCAGCTTGGGGTCCCGGGACAGGCACTATGGCTACACCTTC. Its protein product is CASSLGSRDRHYGYTF.

V usage is TRBV28 and J usage is TRBJ1-1; perhaps TRBD1 as D (5 bases). The ends were cut back, 7 bases at V and 3 bases at J, with 15 bases in the middle. Germline V lookup: CDR1 MDHEN, CDR2 SYDVKM. This CDR3 is built from 14 residues. The CDR3 sequence is CASTPFLGDTEAFF. The CDR3 DNA is TGTGCCAGCACCCCCTTTCTGGGGGACACTGAAGCTTTCTTT.

The V gene is TRBV2, the J gene TRBJ2-3, with no clear D. The germline V and J ends were trimmed by 3 bases and 4 bases, with 14 bases remaining between them. This CDR3 has 15 amino acids. Germline V gives CDR1 SNHLY, CDR2 FYNNEI. The CDR3 reads CASSELVSGPDTQYF. The CDR3 bases are TGTGCCAGCAGTGAGCTAGTATCTGGTCCAGATACGCAGTATTTT.

The rearrangement links TRBV5-4 to TRBJ2-5, with D unresolved. This CDR3 spans 13 amino acids. V lost 4 bases, J lost 2 bases, and 9 bases lay in between. CDR1 is SGHNT, CDR2 YYREEE, per germline (reference sequence). The CDR3 region has the DNA TGTGCCAGCAGCATGGGATTACAAGAGACCCAGTACTTC. Its protein is CASSMGLQETQYF.

In this sample, this clone turned up once. The V and J genes are TRBV7-2 and TRBJ1-1, with TRBD1 identical over 7 bases. This CDR3 has 15 residues. The trim removed 5 bases at V and 2 bases at J, leaving 8 bases unmatched. Germline V gene sequence: CDR1 SGHTA, CDR2 FQGNSA. In DNA form, the CDR3 reads TGTGCCAGCAGCAACCGCTGGACAGGAAACACTGAAGCTTTCTTT. Translating it yields CASSNRWTGNTEAFF.

The chain carries TRBV19 and TRBJ2-7, with 8 bases identical to TRBD1. The ends lost 5 bases at V and 3 bases at J; junction bases unmatched: 6. Germline V lookup: CDR1 LNHDA, CDR2 SQIVND (reference sequence). CDR3 length: 14 residues. The CDR3 spells CASSPTGEGYEQYF. As DNA, the CDR3 is TGTGCCAGTAGTCCGACAGGGGAAGGCTACGAGCAGTACTTC. The entire variable domain, with the rest obtained from reference TRBV19 and TRBJ2-7, is as follows: DGGITQSPKYLFRKEGQNVTLSCEQNLNHDAMYWYRQDPGQGLRLIYYSQIVNDFQKGDIAEGYSVSREKKESFPLTVTSAQKNPTAFYLCASSPTGEGYEQYFGPGTRLTVT.

This chain links TRBV28 with TRBJ1-1; D ambiguous. V shed 5 bases and J shed 0 bases, with 16 bases lying between them. The length of the CDR3 is 16 residues. Per the germline V gene, CDR1 is MDHEN and CDR2 is SYDVKM. CDR3 loop: CASSPLVAVMNTEAFF. The DNA of the CDR3 is TGTGCCAGCAGTCCCCTGGTGGCGGTCATGAACACTGAAGCTTTCTTT. Complete variable domain (other parts from reference TRBV28 and TRBJ1-1): DVKVTQSSRYLVKRTGEKVFLECVQDMDHENMFWYRQDPGLGLRLIYFSYDVKMKEKGDIPEGYSVSREKKERFSLILESASTNQTSMYLCASSPLVAVMNTEAFFGQGTRLTVV.

The gene calls are TRBV20-1 and TRBJ2-3; D is uncertain. The CDR3 runs to 11 residues. The V and J ends lost 7 bases and 6 bases respectively, with 11 bases between them. The germline V gene encodes CDR1 DFQATT and CDR2 SNEGSKA (reference sequence). The CDR3 nucleotides are TGCAGTGTCCTTTTCCCGGATACGCAGTATTTT. Its protein is CSVLFPDTQYF.

V gene TRBV7-9 combines with J gene TRBJ1-1; TRBD1 might be the D (6 bases). Looked up from germline, CDR1 is SEHNR and CDR2 is FQNEAQ (reference sequence). Trimming removed 5 bases from V and 1 base from J, with 14 bases in between. There are 15 residues in the CDR3. CDR3 protein: CASSDYGGRNTEAFF. CDR3 nucleotide sequence: TGTGCCAGCAGCGATTACGGGGGGCGGAACACTGAAGCTTTCTTT. The variable domain in full, completed from reference TRBV7-9 and TRBJ1-1, reads DTGVSQNPRHKITKRGQNVTFRCDPISEHNRLYWYRQTLGQGPEFLTYFQNEAQLEKSRLLSDRFSAERPKGSFSTLEIQRTEQGDSAMYLCASSDYGGRNTEAFFGQGTRLTVV.